One and the same sample provided the 29 T cell receptor beta chains below, sequenced in a study of blood T cell repertoires in COVID-19. Only in-frame clones appear in the TCRdb table, and some are missing; sequencing was by immunoSEQ multiplex PCR. This table holds approximately 220,000 clones, 80% found once. The specimen sequenced was PBMCs or T cells enriched from blood (not recorded which). The receptor set was obtained from a woman aged 35 to 49 with acute COVID-19.

The chain is built from TRBV7-2 and TRBJ2-7, with D possibly matching TRBD2 (6 bases). This CDR3 spans 15 amino acids. Germline CDR1 SGHTA, CDR2 FQGNSA. Trimming pared 0 bases from V and 7 bases from J, leaving 16 bases between. This CDR3 is CASSLAFMGGREQYF. The CDR3 bases are TGTGCCAGCAGCTTAGCATTTATGGGAGGCCGTGAGCAGTACTTC.

This clone was picked up one time. The chain uses TRBV28 and TRBJ2-7; 7 bases line up with TRBD1. V was pared by 4 bases and J by 4 bases, with 4 bases of the junction left unmatched. The CDR3 consists of 13 residues. Looked up from germline, CDR1 is MDHEN and CDR2 is SYDVKM. In nucleotides, the CDR3 is TGTGCCAGCAGTTGGGAACAGGGGTACGAGCAGTACTTC. It specifies CASSWEQGYEQYF.

This chain links TRBV7-9 with TRBJ2-1; TRBD1 matches 9 bases. The ends lost 6 bases at V and 4 bases at J; junction bases unmatched: 7. The CDR3 length is 15 residues. Germline-derived CDR1 and CDR2 are SEHNR and FQNEAQ (reference sequence). CDR3 loop: CASRDTGGAYNEQFF. The CDR3 coding sequence is TGTGCCAGCAGGGATACAGGGGGCGCGTACAATGAGCAGTTCTTC.

The chain has TRBV4-3 and TRBJ1-4; D unresolved. The germline V and J ends were trimmed by 0 bases and 7 bases, with 15 bases remaining between them. The germline V gene has CDR1 LGHNA and CDR2 YSLEER. The CDR3 has 16 residues. This CDR3 is CASSQDGGPSGEKLFF. The CDR3 nucleotides are TGCGCCAGCAGCCAAGATGGCGGCCCATCGGGTGAAAAACTGTTTTTT.

This sequence joins TRBV6-5 and TRBJ2-5, with D tentatively TRBD2 (5 bases). This CDR3 is built from 14 residues. V gave up 2 bases and J gave up 7 bases, with 14 bases separating them. Germline V gives CDR1 MNHEY, CDR2 SVGAGI. The DNA of the CDR3 is TGTGCCAGCAGTTACCCCGGGGTCCTCGGGACCCAGTACTTC. Its protein product is CASSYPGVLGTQYF.

The V gene is TRBV10-2, the J gene TRBJ1-2, with D tentatively TRBD1 (6 bases). The V gene's germline CDR1 is WSHSY and CDR2 SAAADI. The CDR3 contains 13 residues. V lost 10 bases to trimming and J lost 2 bases, with 14 bases between them. In DNA form, the CDR3 reads TGCGCCATTACCTCTCAGGGGAACTATGGCTACACCTTC. Translating it yields CAITSQGNYGYTF.

The rearrangement uses TRBV18 and TRBJ2-2, with TRBD2 matching over 11 bases. Germline CDR1 KGHSH, CDR2 LQKENI. The CDR3 contains 17 residues. V lost 3 bases to trimming and J lost 6 bases; unmatched junction nucleotides: 9. The CDR3 loop is CASSPTHLAGGPGELFF. The CDR3 DNA is TGTGCCAGCTCACCCACGCACTTAGCGGGGGGGCCCGGGGAGCTGTTTTTT.

The chain is built from TRBV2 and TRBJ1-5; D possibly corresponds to TRBD1 (6 bases). Looked up from germline, CDR1 is SNHLY and CDR2 is FYNNEI. V was trimmed by 4 bases and J by 5 bases, leaving 15 bases between them. The CDR3 runs to 15 residues. CDR3 sequence reads: CASSVTGKRDQPQHF. The CDR3 DNA follows: TGTGCCAGCAGTGTTACAGGGAAGAGGGATCAGCCCCAGCATTTT.

Written as DNA, the CDR3 is TGTGCCAGCAGTCCGTACGGACAGGGGGCCTACGAGCAGTACTTC. It is translated as CASSPYGQGAYEQYF. V and J are TRBV27 and TRBJ2-7, with 10 nucleotides matching TRBD1. The CDR3 consists of 15 residues. V lost 5 bases, J lost 2 bases, and 6 bases stayed unmatched. CDR1 and CDR2 from the germline V gene are MNHEY and SMNVEV (reference sequence).

The chain combines TRBV7-3 with TRBJ1-1; D is perhaps TRBD1 (5 bases). The CDR3 is 15 residues long. The V end was cut by 2 bases, the J end by 1 base, with 11 bases between. Germline CDR1 is SGHTA and CDR2 is FQGTGA. CDR3 bases: TGTGCCAGCAGCTTATTCCCGGGGGAGAACACTGAAGCTTTCTTT. It specifies CASSLFPGENTEAFF.

The chain recombines TRBV28 with TRBJ2-1; 13 nucleotides align to TRBD2. The CDR3 contains 16 residues. Germline lookup yields CDR1 MDHEN and CDR2 SYDVKM. V lost 5 bases and J lost 6; bases outside the gene matches: 7. CDR3 residues: CASSPAGLAGVNEQFF. For the CDR3, the DNA is TGTGCCAGCAGTCCCGCAGGACTAGCGGGAGTCAATGAGCAGTTCTTC.

The J gene is TRBJ2-6, the V gene TRBV4-1; 9 bases align to TRBD1. Germline V gene lookup returns CDR1 MGHRA and CDR2 YSYEKL. The V and J ends lost 3 bases and 0 bases, in that order; junction bases with no gene match: 3. The CDR3 is 17 amino acids. CDR3: CASSQGQGSSGANVLTF. The CDR3 DNA reads as TGCGCCAGCAGCCAGGGACAGGGAAGCTCTGGGGCCAACGTCCTGACTTTC.

The gene calls are TRBV28 and TRBJ1-2; 7 bases match TRBD1. CDR3 length: 15 residues. V shed 4 bases and J 2 bases; nucleotides not matched to a gene: 7. From germline, CDR1 is MDHEN and CDR2 SYDVKM. CDR3 bases: TGTGCCAGCAGTTATCGACAGGGAGGAAACTATGGCTACACCTTC. It encodes CASSYRQGGNYGYTF.

The DNA of the CDR3 is TGTGCCAGCAGTTTAGTACCCGACACCTATAGCAATCAGCCCCAGCATTTT. It specifies CASSLVPDTYSNQPQHF. The rearrangement joins TRBV28 to TRBJ1-5, with unresolved D. V lost 2 bases and J 0 bases, leaving 14 bases between the germline ends. CDR3 length: 17 residues. Per the germline V gene, CDR1 is MDHEN and CDR2 is SYDVKM.

The rearrangement joins TRBV11-2 to TRBJ1-2, with 8 bases fitting TRBD1. This CDR3 contains 16 residues. Germline V lookup: CDR1 SGHAT, CDR2 FQNNGV. J lost 6 bases, V lost 1 base, and 10 bases had no gene match. This CDR3 is CASSLGGTGLADGYTF. The CDR3 DNA is TGTGCCAGCAGCTTAGGCGGGACAGGCCTTGCGGATGGCTACACCTTC.

This sequence joins TRBV6-4 and TRBJ1-2; the D is unclear. This CDR3 has 15 residues. Germline-derived CDR1 and CDR2 are MRHNA and SNTAGT. Trimming cost V 3 bases and J 2 bases, with 13 bases left between them. CDR3 region: CASSEQIYPNYGYTF. For the CDR3, the DNA is TGTGCCAGCAGTGAACAGATTTACCCAAACTATGGCTACACCTTC.

J is TRBJ2-7 and V is TRBV9, with D possibly being TRBD2 (7 bases). Between the trimmed V and J ends, which lost 0 bases and 7 bases, there was a span of 14 bases. Germline V gene sequence: CDR1 SGDLS, CDR2 YYNGEE. The CDR3 is 14 amino acids. The CDR3 bases are TGTGCCAGCAGCGTAGACGGGGGGCTAGGTGAGCAGTACTTC. This encodes CASSVDGGLGEQYF.

This chain connects TRBV5-1 to TRBJ2-1, with D perhaps TRBD2 (6 bases). Germline CDR1 reads SGHRS; CDR2 reads YFSETQ. The CDR3 has 15 amino acids. V was shortened by 8 bases and J by 1 base, with 16 bases between the two germline ends. DNA for the CDR3: TGCGCCAGTTATAACGGGGGTGGGTCCTACAATGAGCAGTTCTTC. Encoded protein: CASYNGGGSYNEQFF.

The chain couples TRBV6-5 to TRBJ1-2, with 10 bases matching TRBD1. The CDR3 covers 14 residues. Germline V gene data show CDR1 as MNHEY and CDR2 as SVGAGI. V trimming: 6 bases; J trimming: 2 bases; junction bases outside the gene matches: 3. CDR3 protein: CASSRDRGNYGYTF. CDR3 in DNA: TGTGCCAGCAGCAGGGACAGGGGAAACTATGGCTACACCTTC.

V gene TRBV27 combines with J gene TRBJ1-5, with a tentative D call TRBD1 (6 bases). V shed 2 bases and J shed 3 bases, with 17 bases lying between them. This CDR3 has 17 residues. Germline CDR1 reads MNHEY; CDR2 reads SMNVEV (reference sequence). The CDR3 DNA reads TGTGCCAGCAGTTTAGGCCCCCCGGACAGATTCAATCAGCCCCAGCATTTT. This sequence encodes CASSLGPPDRFNQPQHF.

The chain is built from TRBV18 and TRBJ1-3, with D perhaps matching TRBD1 (5 bases). The CDR3 sequence is 16 residues long. Germline V gene lookup returns CDR1 KGHSH and CDR2 LQKENI. V was pared by 2 bases and J by 0 bases, with 11 bases between. CDR3 amino acids: CASSPRRGISGNTIYF. CDR3 coding DNA: TGTGCCAGCTCACCAAGAAGGGGCATCTCTGGAAACACCATATATTTT.

The chain links TRBV3-1 (or the pseudogene TRBV3-2) to TRBJ1-3; TRBD1 is a possible D gene (6 bases). V was pared by 4 bases and J by 5 bases, with 15 bases between. The CDR3 is made up of 15 amino acids. In germline, CDR1 is LGHDT, CDR2 YNNKEL (reference sequence). For the CDR3, the DNA is TGTGCCAGCAGCCCCCGGGGGGGGCCTCGAAACACCATATATTTT. Its protein product is CASSPRGGPRNTIYF.

Regarding this clone: A far more abundant clone sits one base away, making this likely a read error. The V gene is TRBV2, the J gene TRBJ2-3; 8 bases map to TRBD1. CDR1 SNHLY and CDR2 FYNNEI come from the germline V gene. This CDR3 is 14 amino acids long. J gave up 1 base and V 4 bases, and 1 base lay outside the gene matches. CDR3: CASSATGGTDTQYF. In DNA form, the CDR3 reads TGTGCCAGCAGTGCGACAGGGGGCACAGATACGCAGTATTTT.

The chain is built from TRBV28 and TRBJ1-4, with a possible D match to TRBD1 (6 bases). Germline CDR1 MDHEN, CDR2 SYDVKM. The CDR3 totals 18 residues. V lost 8 bases and J 5 bases, leaving 27 bases between the germline ends. The CDR3 sequence: CASGYIGKQGTGNEKLFF. For the CDR3, the DNA is TGTGCCAGCGGTTATATAGGAAAACAGGGAACAGGGAATGAAAAACTGTTTTTT.

The gene calls are TRBV5-1 and TRBJ2-6, with a possible D match to TRBD1 (6 bases). The CDR3 is made up of 16 amino acids. Germline V gene sequence: CDR1 SGHRS, CDR2 YFSETQ. The ends were cut back, 4 bases at V and 2 bases at J, with 13 bases in the middle. The CDR3 bases are TGCGCCAGCAGCCGCGGAGGACAGCCTGGGGCCAACGTCCTGACTTTC. This sequence encodes CASSRGGQPGANVLTF.

This sequence joins TRBV6-2 or TRBV6-3 and TRBJ2-7; D gene unclear. This CDR3 spans 15 amino acids. Trimming shortened V by 2 bases and J by 2 bases, and 13 bases separated the two germline ends. CDR1 is MNHEY, CDR2 SVGEGT, per germline. Here the CDR3 reads CASSYRQVSPYEQYF. The DNA of the CDR3 is TGTGCCAGCAGTTACCGGCAGGTTTCCCCCTACGAGCAGTACTTC.

This chain joins TRBV28 and TRBJ1-2; TRBD1 is a possible D gene (5 bases). Trimming removed 3 bases at V and 4 bases at J, with 12 bases between. This CDR3 spans 14 amino acids. Germline assignment: CDR1 MDHEN and CDR2 SYDVKM. This chain's CDR3 is CASSFQGNGYGYTF. Written as DNA, the CDR3 is TGTGCCAGCAGTTTTCAGGGAAATGGCTATGGCTACACCTTC.

The chain couples TRBV28 to TRBJ1-4, with D perhaps matching TRBD1 (6 bases). Deletions cut 6 bases from V and 1 base from J, with 9 bases between. This CDR3 has 14 residues. Germline loops: CDR1 MDHEN, CDR2 SYDVKM. The CDR3 nucleotides are TGTGCCAGCAGCCCACAGGGAACTAATGAAAAACTGTTTTTT. Translation: CASSPQGTNEKLFF.

This chain connects TRBV4-1 to TRBJ1-1; TRBD1 aligns across 9 bases. Trimming took 1 base from V and 3 from J; bases not matched to a gene: 15. Looked up from germline, CDR1 is MGHRA and CDR2 is YSYEKL. The CDR3 has 19 amino acids. The CDR3 nucleotides read TGCGCCAGCAGCCAAGCCCCCGGGGACAGGGCCGACTCGGACACTGAAGCTTTCTTT. Translated, it gives CASSQAPGDRADSDTEAFF.